One and the same sample provided the 13 T cell receptor beta chains below, sequenced in a study of T cells in Graves' hyperthyroidism and ophthalmopathy. The source material, RNA transcripts, was used to amplify TCR beta CDR3 regions. HTBI primers drove first-round RT-PCR of the TCR CDR3. Via MiXCR, TCRdb re-called the multiplex PCR reads, giving one row per CDR3 protein. The table has about 290,000 distinct CDR3 sequences, about an eighth seen once. Specimen: blood. These receptors all come from a woman younger than 45 with Graves' hyperthyroidism that later progressed to Graves' ophthalmopathy.

This rearrangement joins TRBV25-1 to TRBJ1-5, with D possibly TRBD1 on 6 matching bases. This CDR3 has 15 amino acids. Germline V gene data show CDR1 as MGHDK and CDR2 as SYGVNS. Trimming stripped 1 base from V and 5 bases from J, with 12 bases between. The CDR3 coding sequence is TGTGCCAGCAGTGAATGGGAAACAGGGTATCAGCCCCAGCATTTT. It translates to CASSEWETGYQPQHF.

This clonotype was observed at least ten times. The gene calls are TRBV3-2 and TRBJ2-7; the table's D call, TRBD1, was not checked against the DNA. TRBV3-2 corresponds to a pseudogene. The CDR3 sequence is 17 residues long. The chain's CDR3 is CASSPRDRVVLVHEQYF. The CDR3 nucleotides are TGTGCCAGCAGCCCTCGGGACCGGGTAGTGTTGGTCCACGAGCAGTACTTC.

This sequence joins TRBV6-5 and TRBJ2-7, with 10 bases matching TRBD2. The J call is doubtful: the DNA matches TRBJ2-1 better. The CDR3 runs to 16 residues. Germline lookup yields CDR1 MNHEY and CDR2 SVGAGI. The CDR3 spells CASSYSASGSMNEQFF. CDR3 nucleotides: TGTGCCAGCAGTTACTCGGCTAGCGGGAGCATGAATGAGCAGTTCTTC.

V is TRBV19 and J is TRBJ2-3; TRBD2 might be the D (5 bases). The germline gives CDR1 LNHDA, CDR2 SQIVND (reference sequence). V was cut by 6 bases and J by 10 bases, with 11 bases left in between. CDR3 size: 11 residues. In DNA, the CDR3 is TGTGCCAGTAGCGCCGGGATATCGCAGTATTTT. It specifies CASSAGISQYF.

This clonotype was counted ten times or more. J is TRBJ2-5 and V is TRBV7-9; D unresolved. Trimming removed 4 bases from V and 1 base from J, with 16 bases in between. This CDR3 comprises 16 residues. The V gene's germline CDR1 is SEHNR and CDR2 FQNEAQ (reference sequence). This CDR3 is CASSSSVVAGQETQYF. CDR3 DNA: TGTGCCAGCAGCTCCTCAGTAGTAGCAGGCCAAGAGACCCAGTACTTC.

This clonotype has a count of ten or more. J is TRBJ2-1 and V is TRBV12-3 or TRBV12-4; 11 bases are shared with TRBD1. CDR3 size: 13 residues. Trimming at V came to 7 bases and at J to 9 bases, leaving 5 bases not matched to a gene. The CDR3 loop reads CASIWTGGGEQFF. The CDR3 coding sequence is TGTGCCAGCATCTGGACAGGGGGCGGTGAGCAGTTCTTC.

This clonotype has just one count. The genes are TRBV6-1 and TRBJ1-5; D perhaps matches TRBD1 (5 bases). Looked up from germline, CDR1 is MNHNS and CDR2 is SASEGT. V gave up 10 bases and J gave up 6 bases, with 16 bases separating them. CDR3 length: 13 residues. This CDR3 is CAISRARVQPQHF. CDR3 coding DNA: TGTGCCATCTCCCGGGCCAGGGTTCAGCCCCAGCATTTT.

Only a few counts were recorded for this clonotype. This rearrangement joins TRBV27 to TRBJ2-5, with 8 bases matching TRBD1. The V and J ends lost 3 bases and 4 bases, in that order; junction bases with no gene match: 7. In germline, CDR1 is MNHEY, CDR2 SMNVEV (reference sequence). The CDR3 sequence is 15 residues long. CDR3 in amino acids: CASSLETGVRETQYF. The DNA of the CDR3 is TGTGCCAGCAGTTTGGAGACAGGGGTGCGAGAGACCCAGTACTTC.

This clonotype was recorded at least ten times. This sequence joins TRBV28 and TRBJ1-2; D is possibly TRBD1 (5 bases). With 5 bases removed from V and 8 bases from J, the gap between germline ends came to 12 bases. Germline CDR1 MDHEN, CDR2 SYDVKM. The CDR3 is 12 amino acids. Written as DNA, the CDR3 is TGTGCCAGCAGTCCTGTGACAGCGGGCTACACCTTC. Translated, it gives CASSPVTAGYTF.

This clonotype was recorded at least ten times. V gene TRBV5-1 combines with J gene TRBJ2-2; 8 bases align to TRBD1. There are 15 residues in the CDR3. Germline CDR1 and CDR2: SGHRS and YFSETQ. Trimming at V came to 4 bases and at J to 5 bases, leaving 7 bases not matched to a gene. Here the CDR3 DNA reads TGCGCCAGCAGCACACCGGACAGGGTGACCGGGGAGCTGTTTTTT. It encodes CASSTPDRVTGELFF.

For this clonotype: Being one base from a much bigger clone, this may be a read error. This sequence joins TRBV7-2 and TRBJ1-2, with D perhaps matching TRBD1 (5 bases). CDR1 is SGHTA, CDR2 FQGNSA, per germline. The CDR3 covers 13 residues. CDR3: CASSPDNNDGYTF. As DNA, the CDR3 is TGTGCCAGCAGCCCGGACAATAACGATGGCTACACCTTC.

This clonotype was counted ten times or more. The chain joins TRBV12-3 or TRBV12-4 to TRBJ2-2; 9 nucleotides align to TRBD2. V shed 6 bases and J 4 bases; nucleotides not matched to a gene: 9. This CDR3 region has 16 residues. The chain's CDR3 is CASRSVIAGVTGELFF. Here the CDR3 DNA reads TGTGCCAGCAGGTCCGTGATAGCGGGAGTCACCGGGGAGCTGTTTTTT.

This clonotype was observed many times. The V gene is TRBV27, the J gene TRBJ2-5; TRBD2 matches at 13 bases. This CDR3 is 16 amino acids long. V shed 5 bases and J 3 bases; nucleotides not matched to a gene: 6. The V gene's germline CDR1 is MNHEY and CDR2 SMNVEV (reference sequence). CDR3 nucleotides: TGTGCCAGCAGTAAGCGTGGACTAGCGGGAGAAGAGACCCAGTACTTC. As protein: CASSKRGLAGEETQYF.